This TCR beta chain was recovered during a study of blood T cell repertoires in COVID-19. Study summary: Nucleic acid was either cDNA or gDNA, and it came from T cells, B-cell-depleted T cells, or PBMCs.

The protocol was immunoSEQ multiplex PCR, while the TCRdb copy is restricted to in-frame clones and leaves out a portion. The sample consists of roughly 250,000 clones, around 93% of them appearing once. Enrollees, roughly 18 to 89 years old, lived in approximately 24 US areas. The sample taken for sequencing was PBMCs or T cells enriched from blood (not recorded which). The clonotype was recovered from a human donor in a cohort exposed to, infected with or recovered from COVID-19 (not recorded which). The donor label of this sample is uncertain.

The CDR3: CASSLALSYEQYF. In DNA form, the CDR3 reads TGTGCCAGCAGCTTAGCCCTCAGCTACGAGCAGTACTTC. V gene TRBV13 combines with J gene TRBJ2-7; unclear D gene. The V end was cut by 1 base, the J end by 3 bases, with 7 bases between. CDR1 is PRHDT and CDR2 is FYEKMQ in the germline V gene (reference sequence). There are 13 residues in the CDR3.